The clone carrying this TCR beta chain was counted a few times. What it binds is unknown. MiXCR, run by TCRdb on the 5' RACE reads, gives a single entry per CDR3 protein. The sample has 200,000 to 250,000 distinct CDR3 sequences; roughly a tenth are singletons. The data were obtained in a study of CD8 T cells in ankylosing spondylitis. Study-wide results and limits: Typical of ankylosing spondylitis blood, it appeared, was a TCR beta motif of eight highly homologous variants.

With V trimmed by 4 bases and J by 6 bases, 15 bases remained unmatched. This CDR3 has 17 amino acids. Germline V gene lookup returns CDR1 DFQATT and CDR2 SNEGSKA (reference sequence). This receptor was identified in a male donor with ankylosing spondylitis or in good health (not recorded which). The chain uses TRBV20-1 and TRBJ2-7, with 13 bases that match TRBD2. The material sequenced was blood, either unsorted or a sorted T cell fraction (not recorded which). CDR3 in DNA: TGCAGTGCTACCAAGACCGCCGGGACTAGCGGGGTAGGCGAGCAGTACTTC. Translated, it gives CSATKTAGTSGVGEQYF.